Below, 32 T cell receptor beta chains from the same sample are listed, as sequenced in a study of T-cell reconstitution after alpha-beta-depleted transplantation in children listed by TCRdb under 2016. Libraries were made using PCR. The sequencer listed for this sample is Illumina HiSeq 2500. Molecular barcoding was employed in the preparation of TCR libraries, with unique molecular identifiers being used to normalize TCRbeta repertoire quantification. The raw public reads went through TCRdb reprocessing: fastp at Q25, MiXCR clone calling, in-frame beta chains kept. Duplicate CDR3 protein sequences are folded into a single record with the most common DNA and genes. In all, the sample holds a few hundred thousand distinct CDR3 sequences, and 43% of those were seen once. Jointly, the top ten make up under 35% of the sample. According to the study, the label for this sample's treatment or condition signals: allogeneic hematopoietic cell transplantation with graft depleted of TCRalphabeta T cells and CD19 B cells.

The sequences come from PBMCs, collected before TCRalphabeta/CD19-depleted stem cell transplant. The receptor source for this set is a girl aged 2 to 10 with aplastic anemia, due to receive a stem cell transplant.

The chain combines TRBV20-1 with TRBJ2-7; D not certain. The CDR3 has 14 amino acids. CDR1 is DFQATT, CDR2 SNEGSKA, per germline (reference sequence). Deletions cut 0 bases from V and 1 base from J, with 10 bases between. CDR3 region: CSARDNRASYEQYF. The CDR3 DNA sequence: TGCAGTGCTAGAGATAATCGGGCATCCTACGAGCAGTACTTC.

The DNA for the CDR3 is TGCAGCGTTGACACGGACCCGAACACTGAAGCTTTCTTT. Translating gives CSVDTDPNTEAFF. The rearrangement uses TRBV29-1 and TRBJ1-1; D is unresolved. V was trimmed by 3 bases and J by 1 base, leaving 9 bases between them. CDR3 size: 13 residues. Germline CDR1 and CDR2: SQVTM and ANQGSEA.

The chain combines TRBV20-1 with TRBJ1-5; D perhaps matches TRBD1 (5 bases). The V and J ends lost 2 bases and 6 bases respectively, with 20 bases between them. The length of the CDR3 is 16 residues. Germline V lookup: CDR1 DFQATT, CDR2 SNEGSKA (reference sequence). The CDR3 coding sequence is TGCAGTGCTAGATACCCGGGGCGCGGGGGTCTTCAGCCCCAGCATTTT. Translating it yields CSARYPGRGGLQPQHF.

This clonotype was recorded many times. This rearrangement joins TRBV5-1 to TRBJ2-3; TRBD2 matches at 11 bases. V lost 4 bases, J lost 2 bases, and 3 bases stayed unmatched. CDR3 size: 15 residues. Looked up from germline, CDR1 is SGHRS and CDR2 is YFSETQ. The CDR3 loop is CASSGLAGLTDTQYF. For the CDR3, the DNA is TGCGCCAGCAGCGGACTAGCGGGCCTCACAGATACGCAGTATTTT.

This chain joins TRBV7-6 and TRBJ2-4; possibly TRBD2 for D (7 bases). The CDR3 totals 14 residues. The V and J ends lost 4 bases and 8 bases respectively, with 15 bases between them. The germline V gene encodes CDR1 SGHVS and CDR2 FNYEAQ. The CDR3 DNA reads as TGTGCCAGCAGCTCCCCCGGGGAGGGGGACATTCAGTACTTC. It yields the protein CASSSPGEGDIQYF.

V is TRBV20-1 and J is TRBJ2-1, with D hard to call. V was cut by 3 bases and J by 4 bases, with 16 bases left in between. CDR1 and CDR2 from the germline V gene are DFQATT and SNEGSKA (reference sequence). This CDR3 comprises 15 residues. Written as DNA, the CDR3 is TGCAGTGCTAGTGTTATGGGGATGGGATACAATGAGCAGTTCTTC. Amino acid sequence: CSASVMGMGYNEQFF.

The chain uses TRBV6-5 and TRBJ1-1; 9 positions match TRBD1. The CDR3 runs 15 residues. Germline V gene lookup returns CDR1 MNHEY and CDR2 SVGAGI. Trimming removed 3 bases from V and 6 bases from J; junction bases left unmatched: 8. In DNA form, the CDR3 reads TGTGCCAGCAGTTATCCCGGGACAGGGCTCGCTGAAGCTTTCTTT. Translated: CASSYPGTGLAEAFF.

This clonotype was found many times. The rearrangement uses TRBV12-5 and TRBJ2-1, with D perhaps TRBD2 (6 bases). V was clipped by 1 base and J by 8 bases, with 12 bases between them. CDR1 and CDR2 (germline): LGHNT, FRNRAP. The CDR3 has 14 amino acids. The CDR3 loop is CASGLGLDGDEQFF. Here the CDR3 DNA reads TGTGCTAGTGGTTTGGGACTAGATGGGGATGAGCAGTTCTTC.

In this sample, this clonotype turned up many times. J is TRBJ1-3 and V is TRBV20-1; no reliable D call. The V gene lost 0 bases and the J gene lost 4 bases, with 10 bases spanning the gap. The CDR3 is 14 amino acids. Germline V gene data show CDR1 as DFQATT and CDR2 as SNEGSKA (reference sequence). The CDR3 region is CSARDRNTGNTIYF. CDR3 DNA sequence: TGCAGTGCTAGAGACAGGAATACCGGAAACACCATATATTTT.

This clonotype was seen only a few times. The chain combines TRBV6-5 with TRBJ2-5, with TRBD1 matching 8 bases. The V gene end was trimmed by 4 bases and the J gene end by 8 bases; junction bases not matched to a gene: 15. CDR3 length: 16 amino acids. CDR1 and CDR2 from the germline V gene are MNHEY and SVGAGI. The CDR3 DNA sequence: TGTGCCAGCAGTTCCGCAGGGGGCATAAAGGAAAACACCCAGTACTTC. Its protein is CASSSAGGIKENTQYF.

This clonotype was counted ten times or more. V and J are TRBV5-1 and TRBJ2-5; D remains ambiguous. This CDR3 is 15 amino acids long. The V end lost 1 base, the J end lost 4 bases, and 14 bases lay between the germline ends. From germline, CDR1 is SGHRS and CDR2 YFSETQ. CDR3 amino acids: CASSLRPVSLETQYF. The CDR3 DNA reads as TGCGCCAGCAGCTTGAGACCTGTCAGTTTAGAGACCCAGTACTTC.

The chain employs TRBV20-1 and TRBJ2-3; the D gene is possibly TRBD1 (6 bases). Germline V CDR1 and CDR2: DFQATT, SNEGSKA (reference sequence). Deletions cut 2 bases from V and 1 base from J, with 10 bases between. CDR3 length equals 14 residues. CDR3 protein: CSARTGSGTDTQYF. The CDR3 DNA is TGCAGTGCTAGAACAGGGTCCGGCACAGATACGCAGTATTTT.

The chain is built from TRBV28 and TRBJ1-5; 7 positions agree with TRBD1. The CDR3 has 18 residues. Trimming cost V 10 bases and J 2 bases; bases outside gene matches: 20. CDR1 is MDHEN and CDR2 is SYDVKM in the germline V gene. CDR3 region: CAILPEHPGGRGNQPQHF. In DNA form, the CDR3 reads TGTGCCATTTTACCCGAGCATCCAGGGGGTCGAGGCAATCAGCCCCAGCATTTT.

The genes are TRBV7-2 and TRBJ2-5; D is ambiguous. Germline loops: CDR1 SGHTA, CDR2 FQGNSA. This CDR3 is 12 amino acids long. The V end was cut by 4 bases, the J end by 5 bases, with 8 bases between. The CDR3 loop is CASSYLWETQYF. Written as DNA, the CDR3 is TGTGCCAGCAGCTACCTTTGGGAGACCCAGTACTTC. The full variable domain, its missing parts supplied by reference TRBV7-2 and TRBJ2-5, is GAGVSQSPSNKVTEKGKDVELRCDPISGHTALYWYRQSLGQGLEFLIYFQGNSAPDKSGLPSDRFSAERTGGSVSTLTIQRTQQEDSAVYLCASSYLWETQYFGPGTRLLVL.

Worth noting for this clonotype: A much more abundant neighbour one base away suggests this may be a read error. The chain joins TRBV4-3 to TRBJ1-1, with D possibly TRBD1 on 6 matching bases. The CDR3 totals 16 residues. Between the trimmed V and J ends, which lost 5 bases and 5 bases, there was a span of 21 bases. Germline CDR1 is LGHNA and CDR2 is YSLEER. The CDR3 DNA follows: TGCGCCAGCAGCAAATATTCCGGGCCCCAGGGGACTGAAGCTTTCTTT. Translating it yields CASSKYSGPQGTEAFF.

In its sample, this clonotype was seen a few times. CDR3 residues: CASSVAGSSYNEQFF. The DNA for the CDR3 is TGTGCCAGCAGCGTAGCGGGAAGCTCCTACAATGAGCAGTTCTTC. The chain links TRBV6-4 to TRBJ2-1, with 8 bases that match TRBD2. Germline values: CDR1 MRHNA, CDR2 SNTAGT. The CDR3 length is 15 residues. V lost 6 bases and J lost 0; bases outside the gene matches: 4.

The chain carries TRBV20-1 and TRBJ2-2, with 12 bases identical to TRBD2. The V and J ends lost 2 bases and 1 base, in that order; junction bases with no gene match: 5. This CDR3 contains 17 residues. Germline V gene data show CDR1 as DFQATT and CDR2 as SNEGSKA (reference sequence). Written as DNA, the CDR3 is TGCAGTGCTAGACGTCCTAGCGGGAGGGGGAACACCGGGGAGCTGTTTTTT. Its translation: CSARRPSGRGNTGELFF.

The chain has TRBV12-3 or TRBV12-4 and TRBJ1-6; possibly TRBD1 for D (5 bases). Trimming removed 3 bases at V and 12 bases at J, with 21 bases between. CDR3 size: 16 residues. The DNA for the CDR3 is TGTGCCAGCAGTTTTATGGGGGGATCGAGTTGGGGACCCCTCCACTTT. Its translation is CASSFMGGSSWGPLHF.

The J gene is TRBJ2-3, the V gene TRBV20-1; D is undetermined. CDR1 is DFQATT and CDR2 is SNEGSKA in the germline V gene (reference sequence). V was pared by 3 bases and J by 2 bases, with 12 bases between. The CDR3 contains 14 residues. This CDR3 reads CSASRQEYTDTQYF. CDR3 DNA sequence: TGCAGTGCTAGTCGTCAGGAGTACACAGATACGCAGTATTTT.

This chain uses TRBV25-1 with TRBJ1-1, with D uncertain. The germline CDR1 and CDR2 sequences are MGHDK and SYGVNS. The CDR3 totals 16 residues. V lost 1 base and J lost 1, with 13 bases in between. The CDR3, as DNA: TGTGCCAGCAGTGAATCCGGAGGACCTGCGAACACTGAAGCTTTCTTT. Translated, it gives CASSESGGPANTEAFF.

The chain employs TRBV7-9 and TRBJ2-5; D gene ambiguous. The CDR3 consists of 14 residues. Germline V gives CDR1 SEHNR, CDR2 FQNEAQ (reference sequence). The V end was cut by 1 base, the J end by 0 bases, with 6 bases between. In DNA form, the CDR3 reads TGTGCCAGCAGCTTAGAGATTGACCAAGAGACCCAGTACTTC. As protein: CASSLEIDQETQYF.

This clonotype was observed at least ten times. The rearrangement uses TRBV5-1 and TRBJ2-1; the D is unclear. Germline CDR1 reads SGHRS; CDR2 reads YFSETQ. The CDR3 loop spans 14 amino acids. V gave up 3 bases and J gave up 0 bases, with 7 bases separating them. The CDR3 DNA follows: TGCGCCAGCAGCTCCATCCCCTCCTACAATGAGCAGTTCTTC. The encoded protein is CASSSIPSYNEQFF.

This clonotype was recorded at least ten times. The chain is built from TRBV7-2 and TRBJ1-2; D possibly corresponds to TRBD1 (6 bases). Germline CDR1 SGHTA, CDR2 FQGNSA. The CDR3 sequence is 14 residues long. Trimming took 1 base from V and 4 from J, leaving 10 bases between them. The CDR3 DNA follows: TGTGCCAGCAGCTTAGGAGGACAGTCCTATGGCTACACCTTC. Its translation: CASSLGGQSYGYTF.

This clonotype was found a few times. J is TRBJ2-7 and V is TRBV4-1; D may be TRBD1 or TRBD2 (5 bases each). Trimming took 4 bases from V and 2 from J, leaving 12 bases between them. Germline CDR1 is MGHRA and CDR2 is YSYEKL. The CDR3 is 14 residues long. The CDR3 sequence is CASSPDRGTYEQYF. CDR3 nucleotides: TGCGCCAGCAGCCCCGACCGGGGCACCTACGAGCAGTACTTC.

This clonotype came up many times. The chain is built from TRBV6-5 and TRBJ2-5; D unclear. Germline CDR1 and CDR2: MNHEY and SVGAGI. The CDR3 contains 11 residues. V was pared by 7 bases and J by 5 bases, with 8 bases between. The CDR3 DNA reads TGTGCCAGCACCCACGCGGAGACCCAGTACTTC. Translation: CASTHAETQYF.

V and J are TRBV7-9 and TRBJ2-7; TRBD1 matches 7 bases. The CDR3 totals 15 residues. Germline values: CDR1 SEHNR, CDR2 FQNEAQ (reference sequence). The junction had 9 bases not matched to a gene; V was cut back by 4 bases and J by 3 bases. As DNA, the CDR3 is TGTGCCAGCAGCTCGCCCCGGGACAGATACTACGAGCAGTACTTC. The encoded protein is CASSSPRDRYYEQYF. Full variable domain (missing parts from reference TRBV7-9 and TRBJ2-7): DTGVSQNPRHKITKRGQNVTFRCDPISEHNRLYWYRQTLGQGPEFLTYFQNEAQLEKSRLLSDRFSAERPKGSFSTLEIQRTEQGDSAMYLCASSSPRDRYYEQYFGPGTRLTVT.

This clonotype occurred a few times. As DNA, the CDR3 is TGTGCCAGCAGCCAACGACAGGGCGCCTATGGCTACACCTTC. It encodes CASSQRQGAYGYTF. The chain uses TRBV3-1 and TRBJ1-2; 7 bases map to TRBD1. Germline CDR1 and CDR2: LGHDT and YNNKEL (reference sequence). Losses at the gene ends were 2 bases for V and 4 bases for J; bases not matched to a gene: 4. CDR3 length: 14 amino acids.

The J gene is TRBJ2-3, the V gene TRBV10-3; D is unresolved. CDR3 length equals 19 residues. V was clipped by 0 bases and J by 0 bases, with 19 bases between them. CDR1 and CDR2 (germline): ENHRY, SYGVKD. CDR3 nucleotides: TGTGCCATCAGTGAGTCGACGTACAGAACGGATACTAGCACAGATACGCAGTATTTT. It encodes CAISESTYRTDTSTDTQYF.

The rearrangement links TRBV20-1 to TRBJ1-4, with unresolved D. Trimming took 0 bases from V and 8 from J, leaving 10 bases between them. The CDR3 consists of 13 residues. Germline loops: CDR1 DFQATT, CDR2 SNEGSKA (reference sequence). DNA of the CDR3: TGCAGTGCTAGAGATAAGGGAGGCGAAAAACTGTTTTTT. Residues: CSARDKGGEKLFF.

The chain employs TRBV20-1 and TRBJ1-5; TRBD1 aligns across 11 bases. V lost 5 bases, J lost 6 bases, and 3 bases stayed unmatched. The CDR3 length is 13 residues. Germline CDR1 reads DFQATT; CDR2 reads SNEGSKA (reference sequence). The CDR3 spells CSAGQGAVQPQHF. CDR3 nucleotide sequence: TGCAGTGCTGGACAGGGGGCAGTTCAGCCCCAGCATTTT.

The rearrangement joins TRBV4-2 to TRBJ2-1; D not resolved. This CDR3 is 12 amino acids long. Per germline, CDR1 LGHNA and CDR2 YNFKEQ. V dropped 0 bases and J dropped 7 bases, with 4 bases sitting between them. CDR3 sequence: CASSQERNEQFF. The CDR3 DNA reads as TGTGCCAGCAGCCAAGAGAGGAATGAGCAGTTCTTC.

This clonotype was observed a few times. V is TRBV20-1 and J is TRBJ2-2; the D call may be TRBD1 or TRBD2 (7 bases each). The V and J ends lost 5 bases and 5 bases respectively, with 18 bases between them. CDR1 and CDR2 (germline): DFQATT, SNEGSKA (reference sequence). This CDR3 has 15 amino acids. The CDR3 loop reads CSALRGGGETGELFF. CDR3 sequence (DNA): TGCAGTGCTCTCCGGGGAGGGGGCGAGACCGGGGAGCTGTTTTTT.